This section outlines one T cell receptor beta chain sequence together with its context. Its cognate antigen is unknown. Generated by immunoSEQ multiplex PCR, the TCRdb table keeps only in-frame clones and is missing some. The repertoire holds 70,000 to 75,000 clones, roughly four fifths seen once, with roughly 2% in the top ten. The data were taken from a study of vaccination effects on CD4 cells after COVID-19. The culture ran for approximately 10 days, and then CD4+ T cells were isolated. None of the vaccinated had previously contracted SARS-CoV-2, and their nucleocapsid antibodies tested negative. Researchers swapped half the medium for IL-2 medium on both days 3 and 7. Germline CDR1 reads KGHDR; CDR2 reads SFDVKD. The CDR3 is 14 residues long. Trimming removed 5 bases from V and 4 bases from J, with 13 bases in between.

The sequenced sample was CD4+ T cells from PBMCs cultured without peptide, obtained before COVID-19 vaccination. The chain joins TRBV24-1 to TRBJ2-5; D not certain. The receptor was derived from a human donor who received a COVID-19 vaccine. The CDR3 DNA follows: TGTGCCACCAGTGTCAGTGGTTCCCGAGAGACCCAGTACTTC. Protein product: CATSVSGSRETQYF.